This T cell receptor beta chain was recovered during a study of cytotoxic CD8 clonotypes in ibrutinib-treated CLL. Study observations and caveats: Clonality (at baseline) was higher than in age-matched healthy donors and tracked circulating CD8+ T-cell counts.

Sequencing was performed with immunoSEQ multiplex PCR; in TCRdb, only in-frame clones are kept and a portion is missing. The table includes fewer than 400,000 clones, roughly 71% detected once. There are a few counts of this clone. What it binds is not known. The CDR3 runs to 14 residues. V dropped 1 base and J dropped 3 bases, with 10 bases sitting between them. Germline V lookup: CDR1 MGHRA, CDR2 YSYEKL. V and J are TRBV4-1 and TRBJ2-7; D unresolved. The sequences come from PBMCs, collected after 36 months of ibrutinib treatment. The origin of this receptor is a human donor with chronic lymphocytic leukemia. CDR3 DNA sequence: TGCGCCAGCAGCCAAGCCGCTTCTAGCTACGAGCAGTACTTC. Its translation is CASSQAASSYEQYF.